The 19 T cell receptor beta chains below were found in one sample sequenced in a study of radiotherapy plus CTLA-4 blockade in lung cancer. TCRdb keeps only in-frame clones here, not all; method: immunoSEQ multiplex PCR. The top ten hold around 7% of the sample, which has 25,000 to 35,000 clones, 70% to 80% seen once. This sample comprised peripheral blood, obtained from a patient treated with radiotherapy plus ipilimumab. The receptors stem from a human donor with non-small cell lung cancer who had stable disease on radiotherapy plus ipilimumab.

The chain is built from TRBV29-1 and TRBJ2-1, with D hard to call. The germline V and J ends were trimmed by 1 base and 0 bases, with 7 bases remaining between them. The CDR3 covers 14 residues. The V gene's germline CDR1 is SQVTM and CDR2 ANQGSEA. CDR3 sequence (DNA): TGCAGCGTTGAAGTCCCGAGCTCCTACAATGAGCAGTTCTTC. Amino acids: CSVEVPSSYNEQFF.

V is TRBV2 and J is TRBJ1-4; D may be TRBD1 (5 bases). From germline, CDR1 is SNHLY and CDR2 FYNNEI. Trimming stripped 8 bases from V and 8 bases from J, with 18 bases between. CDR3 length equals 14 residues. This CDR3 reads CASGRDGAREKLFF. The DNA of the CDR3 is TGTGCCAGCGGCCGGGACGGGGCACGGGAAAAACTGTTTTTT.

The chain couples TRBV6-1 to TRBJ1-2, with 7 bases fitting TRBD1. CDR3 length equals 15 residues. The germline CDR1 and CDR2 sequences are MNHNS and SASEGT. J gave up 6 bases and V 2 bases, and 9 bases lay outside the gene matches. This chain's CDR3 is CASSERQGLKDGYTF. The CDR3 nucleotides are TGTGCCAGCAGTGAACGACAGGGCCTTAAGGATGGCTACACCTTC.

Only one count was recorded for this clone. The V gene is TRBV28, the J gene TRBJ1-6; the D gene is possibly TRBD1 (6 bases). Germline CDR1 reads MDHEN; CDR2 reads SYDVKM. The V and J ends lost 3 bases and 8 bases respectively, with 11 bases between them. The CDR3 is made up of 14 amino acids. CDR3 sequence: CASSFSGGHSPLHF. CDR3 DNA: TGTGCCAGCAGTTTTTCGGGGGGCCATTCACCCCTCCACTTT.

The chain joins TRBV27 to TRBJ1-6; D is ambiguous. Germline CDR1 MNHEY, CDR2 SMNVEV (reference sequence). Trimming shortened V by 5 bases and J by 7 bases, and 15 bases separated the two germline ends. This CDR3 has 15 amino acids. The CDR3 reads CASSAQGMGNSPLHF. The CDR3 DNA reads TGTGCCAGCAGTGCACAAGGGATGGGAAATTCACCCCTCCACTTT.

The chain is built from TRBV7-9 and TRBJ1-1; D is possibly TRBD1 (6 bases). Per germline, CDR1 SEHNR and CDR2 FQNEAQ (reference sequence). Trimming pared 6 bases from V and 3 bases from J, leaving 11 bases between. This CDR3 has 13 amino acids. CDR3 DNA sequence: TGTGCCAGCAGTCTAGACAGGCACACTGAAGCTTTCTTT. Amino acids: CASSLDRHTEAFF.

This clone is categorized as medium-sized (0.01 to 0.1%). The chain uses TRBV28 and TRBJ1-2; TRBD1 matches at 8 bases. There are 14 residues in the CDR3. Per the germline V gene, CDR1 is MDHEN and CDR2 is SYDVKM. Unmatched junction bases numbered 3, after V lost 6 bases and J lost 0 bases. The CDR3 loop reads CASRQGGANYGYTF. CDR3 DNA: TGTGCCAGCAGACAGGGGGGCGCTAACTATGGCTACACCTTC.

The J gene is TRBJ1-2, the V gene TRBV28; possible D gene TRBD1, 6 bases. This CDR3 is built from 15 residues. Trimming cost V 5 bases and J 2 bases, with 15 bases left between them. The germline gives CDR1 MDHEN, CDR2 SYDVKM. The CDR3 region has the DNA TGTGCCAGCAGTAGTCCGGGACACAACAACTATGGCTACACCTTC. Translating it yields CASSSPGHNNYGYTF.

The CDR3: CASSEVGVGNQPQHF. The CDR3 bases are TGTGCCAGCAGTGAAGTTGGAGTGGGCAATCAGCCCCAGCATTTT. The V and J genes are TRBV6-1 and TRBJ1-5; D ambiguous. CDR3 length: 15 amino acids. V was trimmed by 1 base and J by 2 bases, leaving 9 bases between them. CDR1 and CDR2 from the germline V gene are MNHNS and SASEGT.

About this clone itself: This same CDR3 is encoded by further DNA sequences in the sample. This chain joins TRBV11-2 and TRBJ2-3, with D perhaps TRBD1 (5 bases). The germline V and J ends were trimmed by 5 bases and 7 bases, with 16 bases remaining between them. Germline CDR1 SGHAT, CDR2 FQNNGV. This CDR3 has 14 amino acids. CDR3 DNA sequence: TGTGCCAGCAGCGTCAGGGTGACAGCGCATACGCAGTATTTT. As protein: CASSVRVTAHTQYF.

The chain has TRBV28 and TRBJ1-2; TRBD1 matches 8 bases. The germline V gene has CDR1 MDHEN and CDR2 SYDVKM. CDR3 size: 13 residues. V lost 4 bases and J lost 5; bases outside the gene matches: 3. The CDR3 spells CASSYGQGYGYTF. The CDR3 region has the DNA TGTGCCAGCAGTTATGGACAGGGTTATGGCTACACCTTC.

The chain couples TRBV6-5 to TRBJ1-2; D is unclear. V gave up 6 bases and J gave up 2 bases, with 7 bases separating them. The CDR3 is made up of 12 amino acids. The germline V gene encodes CDR1 MNHEY and CDR2 SVGAGI. Here the CDR3 reads CASSDWNYGYTF. Here the CDR3 DNA reads TGTGCCAGCAGCGACTGGAACTATGGCTACACCTTC.

This clone was observed a handful of times. The rearrangement uses TRBV9 and TRBJ2-1; 8 bases fit TRBD2. Germline V gene sequence: CDR1 SGDLS, CDR2 YYNGEE. The CDR3 length is 15 residues. V was clipped by 4 bases and J by 3 bases; unmatched bases: 6. This chain's CDR3 is CASSSAGTSYNEQFF. CDR3 DNA: TGTGCCAGCAGCTCAGCCGGGACTAGCTACAATGAGCAGTTCTTC.

The chain combines TRBV29-1 with TRBJ1-2; the D is unclear. The V end was cut by 3 bases, the J end by 4 bases, with 6 bases between. Germline V gives CDR1 SQVTM, CDR2 ANQGSEA. The CDR3 contains 11 residues. The DNA for the CDR3 is TGCAGCGTTGATGACCCCTATGGCTACACCTTC. Residues: CSVDDPYGYTF.

This clone was seen once. The chain has TRBV2 and TRBJ2-7; D is possibly TRBD1 or TRBD2 (6 bases each). Per the germline V gene, CDR1 is SNHLY and CDR2 is FYNNEI. V lost 3 bases to trimming and J lost 0 bases, with 12 bases between them. The CDR3 runs to 15 residues. The CDR3 spells CASSESGASSYEQYV. The CDR3 DNA is TGTGCCAGCAGTGAGTCGGGGGCCAGCTCCTACGAGCAGTACGTC.

The sample holds a few counts of this clone. The chain combines TRBV15 with TRBJ2-3; D may be TRBD1 or TRBD2 (5 bases each). Deletions cut 9 bases from V and 2 bases from J, with 12 bases between. Germline V lookup: CDR1 LNHNV, CDR2 YYDKDF (reference sequence). This CDR3 contains 13 residues. The CDR3 loop is CATGTRATDTQYF. The CDR3 bases are TGTGCCACAGGGACGCGGGCCACAGATACGCAGTATTTT.

The V and J genes are TRBV10-3 and TRBJ1-1, with TRBD1 as a possible D gene (6 bases). In germline, CDR1 is ENHRY, CDR2 SYGVKD. The CDR3 totals 12 residues. Trimming took off 6 bases at V and 2 bases at J, with 7 bases between the two ends. CDR3 nucleotides: TGTGCCATCAGGGGACAAAACACTGAAGCTTTCTTT. Translation gives CAIRGQNTEAFF.

This chain joins TRBV25-1 and TRBJ2-7, with D maybe TRBD1 (6 bases). CDR3 size: 13 residues. Trimming pared 5 bases from V and 4 bases from J, leaving 12 bases between. CDR1 and CDR2 (germline): MGHDK, SYGVNS. CDR3 residues: CASSTLQGYEQYF. In DNA form, the CDR3 reads TGTGCCAGCAGTACCTTACAGGGATACGAGCAGTACTTC.

This clone was detected only a few times. J is TRBJ1-2 and V is TRBV7-6, with D perhaps matching TRBD1 (5 bases). Trimming removed 4 bases at V and 4 bases at J, with 13 bases between. This CDR3 contains 14 residues. Germline loops: CDR1 SGHVS, CDR2 FNYEAQ. CDR3 nucleotides: TGTGCCAGCAGCTCGGACGATAGGGGCTATGGCTACACCTTC. It encodes CASSSDDRGYGYTF.